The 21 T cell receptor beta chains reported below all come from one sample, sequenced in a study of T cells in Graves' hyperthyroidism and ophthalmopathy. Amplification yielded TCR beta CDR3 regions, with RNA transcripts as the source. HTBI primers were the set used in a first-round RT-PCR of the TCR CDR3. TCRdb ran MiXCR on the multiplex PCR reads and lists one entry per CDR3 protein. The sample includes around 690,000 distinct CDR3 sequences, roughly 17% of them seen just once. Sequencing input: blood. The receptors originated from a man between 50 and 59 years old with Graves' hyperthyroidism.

The CDR3 here is CASSTLDGRTDTQYF. In DNA, the CDR3 is TGTGCCAGCAGCACCCTCGACGGGAGGACAGATACGCAGTATTTT. This sequence joins TRBV11-2 and TRBJ2-3; TRBD2 matches at 7 bases. CDR1 is SGHAT and CDR2 is FQNNGV in the germline V gene. Trimming took 5 bases from V and 3 from J; bases not matched to a gene: 8. The CDR3 has 15 residues.

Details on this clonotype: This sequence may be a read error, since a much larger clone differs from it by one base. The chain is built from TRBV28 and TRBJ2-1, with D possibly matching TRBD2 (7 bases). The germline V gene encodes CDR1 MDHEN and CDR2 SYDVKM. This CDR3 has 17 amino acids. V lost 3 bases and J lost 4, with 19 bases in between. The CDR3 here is CASSLGGAGVGYNEQFF. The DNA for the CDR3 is TGTGCCAGCAGTTTGGGGGGGGCGGGAGTGGGTTACAATGAGCAGTTCTTC.

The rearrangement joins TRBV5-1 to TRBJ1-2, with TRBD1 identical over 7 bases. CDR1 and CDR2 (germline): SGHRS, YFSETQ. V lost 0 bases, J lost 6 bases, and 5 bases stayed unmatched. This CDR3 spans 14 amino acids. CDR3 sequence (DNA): TGCGCCAGCAGCTTGGTTACAGGGGAGGATGGCTACACCTTC. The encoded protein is CASSLVTGEDGYTF.

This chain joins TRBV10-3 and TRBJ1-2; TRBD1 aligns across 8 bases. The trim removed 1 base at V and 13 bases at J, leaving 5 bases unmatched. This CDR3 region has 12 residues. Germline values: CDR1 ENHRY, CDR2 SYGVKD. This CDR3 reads CAISEWTGLATF. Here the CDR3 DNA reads TGTGCCATCAGTGAGTGGACAGGGCTGGCCACCTTC.

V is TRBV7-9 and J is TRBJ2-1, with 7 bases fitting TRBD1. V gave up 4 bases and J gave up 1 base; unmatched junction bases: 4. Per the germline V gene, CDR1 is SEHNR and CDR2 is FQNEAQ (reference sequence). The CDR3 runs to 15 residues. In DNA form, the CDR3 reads TGTGCCAGCAGCTATCACAGGGGATCCTACAATGAGCAGTTCTTC. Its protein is CASSYHRGSYNEQFF.

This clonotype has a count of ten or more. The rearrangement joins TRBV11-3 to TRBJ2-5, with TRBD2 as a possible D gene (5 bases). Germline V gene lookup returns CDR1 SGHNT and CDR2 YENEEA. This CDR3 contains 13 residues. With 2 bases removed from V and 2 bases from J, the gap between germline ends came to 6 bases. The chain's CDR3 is CASSLRGQETQYF. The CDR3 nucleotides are TGTGCCAGCAGCTTACGGGGACAAGAGACCCAGTACTTC.

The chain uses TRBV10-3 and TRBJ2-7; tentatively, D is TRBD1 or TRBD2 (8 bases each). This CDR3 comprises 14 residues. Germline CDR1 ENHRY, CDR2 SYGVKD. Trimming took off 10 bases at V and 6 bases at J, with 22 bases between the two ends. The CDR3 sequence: CASTREGQVFEQYF. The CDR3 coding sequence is TGTGCCAGTACCCGGGAGGGACAGGTTTTCGAGCAGTACTTC.

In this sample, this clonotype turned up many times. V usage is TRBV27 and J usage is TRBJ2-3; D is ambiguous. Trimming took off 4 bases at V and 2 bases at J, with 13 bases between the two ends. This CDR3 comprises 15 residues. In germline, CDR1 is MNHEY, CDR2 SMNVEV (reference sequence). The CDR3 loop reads CASSSRIANTDTQYF. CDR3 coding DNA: TGTGCCAGCAGTTCCCGGATAGCCAACACAGATACGCAGTATTTT.

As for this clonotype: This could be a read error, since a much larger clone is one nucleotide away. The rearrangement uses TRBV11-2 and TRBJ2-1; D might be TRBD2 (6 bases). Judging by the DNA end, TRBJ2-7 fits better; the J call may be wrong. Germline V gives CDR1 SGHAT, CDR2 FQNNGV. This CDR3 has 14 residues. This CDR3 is CASSLDISGNEQYF. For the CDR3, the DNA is TGTGCCAGCAGCTTAGATATTAGCGGCAATGAGCAGTACTTC.

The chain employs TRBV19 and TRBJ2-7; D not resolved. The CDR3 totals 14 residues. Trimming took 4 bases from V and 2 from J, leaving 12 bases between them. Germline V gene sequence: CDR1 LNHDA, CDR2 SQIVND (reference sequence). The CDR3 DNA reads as TGTGCCAGTAGTACCCTCGGAGTACCCTACGAGCAGTACTTC. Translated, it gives CASSTLGVPYEQYF.

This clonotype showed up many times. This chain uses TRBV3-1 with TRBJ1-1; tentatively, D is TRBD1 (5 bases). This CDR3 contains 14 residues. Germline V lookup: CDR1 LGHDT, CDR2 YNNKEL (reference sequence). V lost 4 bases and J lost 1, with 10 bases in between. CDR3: CASSRAGGNTEAFF. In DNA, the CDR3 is TGTGCCAGCAGCCGTGCGGGGGGGAACACTGAAGCTTTCTTT.

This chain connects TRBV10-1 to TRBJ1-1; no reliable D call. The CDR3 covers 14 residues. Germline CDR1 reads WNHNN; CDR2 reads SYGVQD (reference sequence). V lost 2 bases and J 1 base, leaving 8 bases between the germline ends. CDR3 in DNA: TGCGCCAGCAGTGAGCAGAGGACGAACACTGAAGCTTTCTTT. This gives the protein CASSEQRTNTEAFF.

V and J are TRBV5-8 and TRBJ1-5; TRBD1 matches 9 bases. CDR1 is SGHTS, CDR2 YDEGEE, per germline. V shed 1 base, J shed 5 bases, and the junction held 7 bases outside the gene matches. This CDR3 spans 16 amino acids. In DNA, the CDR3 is TGTGCCAGCAGCTTGCGAACGGACAGGGGAGATCAGCCCCAGCATTTT. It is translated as CASSLRTDRGDQPQHF.

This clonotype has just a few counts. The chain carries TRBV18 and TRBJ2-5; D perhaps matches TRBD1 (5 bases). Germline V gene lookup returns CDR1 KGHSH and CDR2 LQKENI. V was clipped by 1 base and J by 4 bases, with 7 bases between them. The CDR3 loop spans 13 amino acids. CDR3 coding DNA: TGTGCCAGCTCACCACAGGGGTCAGAGACCCAGTACTTC. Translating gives CASSPQGSETQYF.

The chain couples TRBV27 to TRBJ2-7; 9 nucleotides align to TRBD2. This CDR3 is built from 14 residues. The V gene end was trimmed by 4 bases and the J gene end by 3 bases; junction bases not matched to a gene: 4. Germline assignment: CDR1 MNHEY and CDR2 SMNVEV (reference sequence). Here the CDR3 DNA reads TGTGCCAGCAGTTCCTGGCGGGAGGGCTACGAGCAGTACTTC. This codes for CASSSWREGYEQYF.

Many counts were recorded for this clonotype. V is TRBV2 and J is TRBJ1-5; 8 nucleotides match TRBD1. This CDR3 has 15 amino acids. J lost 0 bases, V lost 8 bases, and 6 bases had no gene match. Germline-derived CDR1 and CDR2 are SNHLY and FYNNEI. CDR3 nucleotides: TGTGCCAGCCAGGAGGACAGGGATAGCAATCAGCCCCAGCATTTT. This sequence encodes CASQEDRDSNQPQHF.

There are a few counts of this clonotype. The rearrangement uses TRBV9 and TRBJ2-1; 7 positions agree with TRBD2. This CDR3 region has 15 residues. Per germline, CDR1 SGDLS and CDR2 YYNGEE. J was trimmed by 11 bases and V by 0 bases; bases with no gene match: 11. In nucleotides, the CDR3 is TGTGCCAGCAGCGTAGGCGGGAGAGGATCGGCTAAGCAGTTCTTC. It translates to CASSVGGRGSAKQFF.

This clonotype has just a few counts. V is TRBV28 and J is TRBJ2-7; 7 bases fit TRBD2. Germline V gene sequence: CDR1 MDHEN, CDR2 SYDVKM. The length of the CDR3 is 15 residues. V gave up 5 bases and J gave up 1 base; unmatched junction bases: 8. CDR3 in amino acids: CASSSPGEGSYEQYF. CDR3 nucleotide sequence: TGTGCCAGCAGTAGCCCGGGGGAGGGGTCCTACGAGCAGTACTTC.

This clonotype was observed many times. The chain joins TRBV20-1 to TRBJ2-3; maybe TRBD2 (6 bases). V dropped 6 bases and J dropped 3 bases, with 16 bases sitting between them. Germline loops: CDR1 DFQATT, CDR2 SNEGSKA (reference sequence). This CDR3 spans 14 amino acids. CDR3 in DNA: TGCAGTGCGAGAAACCGGGAGTGGACAGATACGCAGTATTTT. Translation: CSARNREWTDTQYF.

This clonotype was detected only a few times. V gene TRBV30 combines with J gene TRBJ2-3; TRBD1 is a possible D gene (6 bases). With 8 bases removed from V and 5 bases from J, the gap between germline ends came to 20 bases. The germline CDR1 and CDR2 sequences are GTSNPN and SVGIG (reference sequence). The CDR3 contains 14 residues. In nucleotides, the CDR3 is TGTGCCGGCTCAGGGGAAGGGGCTTTAGATACGCAGTATTTT. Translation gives CAGSGEGALDTQYF.

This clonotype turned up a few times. CDR3 in DNA: TGTGCCAGCATGGGACTAGCGGGAAAAAACTACAATGAGCAGTTCTTC. It encodes CASMGLAGKNYNEQFF. The J gene is TRBJ2-1, the V gene TRBV28, with 13 positions matching TRBD2. Germline values: CDR1 MDHEN, CDR2 SYDVKM. This CDR3 is built from 16 residues. After removal of 7 bases from V and 3 bases from J, the junction contained 6 bases not matched to a gene.